Below, 5 T cell receptor beta chains from the same sample are listed, as sequenced in a study of cytomegalovirus exposure and HLA in healthy donors. With 60 Vbeta and 13 Jbeta primers, the PCR was carried out. This table comes from immunoSEQ multiplex PCR, and its TCRdb copy is limited to in-frame clones, with some not included. This table has roughly 230,000 clones, about three quarters appearing once. Sequenced: PBMCs. Receptors originate from a boy aged 5-17 years in good health and CMV-seronegative.

The chain is built from TRBV23-1 and TRBJ1-2; 9 bases match TRBD1. Being an ORF, TRBV23-1 has a function that is uncertain. V gave up 3 bases and J gave up 4 bases; unmatched junction bases: 18. The CDR3 consists of 19 residues. The CDR3 here is CASSHSETGGGFLGYGYTF. The CDR3, as DNA: TGCGCCAGCAGTCATTCGGAGACAGGGGGTGGCTTCCTAGGCTATGGCTACACCTTC.

This clone was seen a single time. The rearrangement uses TRBV6-5 and TRBJ2-7; 7 bases are shared with TRBD1. The germline CDR1 and CDR2 sequences are MNHEY and SVGAGI. V was clipped by 7 bases and J by 6 bases; unmatched bases: 15. The CDR3 covers 15 residues. The CDR3 nucleotides are TGTGCCAGCACTCGACAGGGCCGGGTCCCGGGCGAGCAGTACTTC. Amino acid sequence: CASTRQGRVPGEQYF.

The chain recombines TRBV14 with TRBJ2-1, with D uncertain. V shed 0 bases and J shed 6 bases, with 12 bases lying between them. The CDR3 length is 15 residues. Germline lookup yields CDR1 SGHDN and CDR2 FVKESK. CDR3 residues: CASSQELNGGNEQFF. In DNA form, the CDR3 reads TGTGCCAGCAGCCAAGAACTAAACGGCGGCAATGAGCAGTTCTTC.

This clone was detected once. The chain joins TRBV5-6 to TRBJ1-1; D call uncertain. Germline V gene data show CDR1 as SGHDT and CDR2 as YYEEEE. Deletions cut 0 bases from V and 7 bases from J, with 10 bases between. This CDR3 comprises 13 residues. The chain's CDR3 is CASSLEQRVEAFF. The CDR3 DNA follows: TGTGCCAGCAGCTTGGAGCAGAGGGTTGAAGCTTTCTTT. The full variable domain, with the rest looked up from reference TRBV5-6 and TRBJ1-1, is DAGVTQSPTHLIKTRGQQVTLRCSPKSGHDTVSWYQQALGQGPQFIFQYYEEEERQRGNFPDRFSGHQFPNYSSELNVNALLLGDSALYLCASSLEQRVEAFFGQGTRLTVV.

J is TRBJ2-3 and V is TRBV29-1; possible D gene TRBD1, 6 bases. Trimming cost V 1 base and J 0 bases, with 14 bases left between them. This CDR3 has 16 residues. CDR1 SQVTM and CDR2 ANQGSEA come from the germline V gene. The CDR3 here is CSVEAQTGPSTDTQYF. CDR3 DNA sequence: TGCAGCGTTGAAGCCCAGACAGGTCCTAGCACAGATACGCAGTATTTT.